The source of this TCR beta chain is a study of cytotoxic CD8 clonotypes in ibrutinib-treated CLL. Study context: Averaging across samples gave about 230,000 productive templates and roughly 100,000 productive rearrangements. Study findings and constraints: Elevated clonality accompanied ibrutinib response, with a return toward baseline values at progression.

The CDR3 has 14 residues. The V gene lost 4 bases and the J gene lost 6 bases, with 15 bases spanning the gap. The germline CDR1 and CDR2 sequences are SQVTM and ANQGSEA. With cryopreserved PBMCs as the source, around 2 micrograms of genomic DNA went to TCR beta libraries. Measured with immunoSEQ multiplex PCR; TCRdb has only the in-frame clones, and not every one. The top ten clones hold around 23% of a sample with about 92,000 clones, approximately 77% of them seen once. As concerns this clone: Its matching antigen is unknown.

The origin of this receptor is a human donor with chronic lymphocytic leukemia. The chain links TRBV29-1 to TRBJ2-2; maybe TRBD2 (6 bases). The sample in question was PBMCs, obtained after 24 months of ibrutinib treatment. In nucleotides, the CDR3 is TGCAGCGTTGTGGCCAGGACTAAGGCCGGGGAGCTGTTTTTT. Translated: CSVVARTKAGELFF.